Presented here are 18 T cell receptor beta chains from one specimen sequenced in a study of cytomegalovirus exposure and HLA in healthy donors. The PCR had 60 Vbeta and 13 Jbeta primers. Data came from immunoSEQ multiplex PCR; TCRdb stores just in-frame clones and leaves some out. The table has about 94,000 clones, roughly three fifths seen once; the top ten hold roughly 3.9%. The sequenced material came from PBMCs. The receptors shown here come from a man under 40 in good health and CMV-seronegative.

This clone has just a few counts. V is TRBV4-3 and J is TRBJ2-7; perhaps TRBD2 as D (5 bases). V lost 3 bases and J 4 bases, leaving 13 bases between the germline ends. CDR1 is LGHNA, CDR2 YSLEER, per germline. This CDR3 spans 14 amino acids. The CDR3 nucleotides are TGCGCCAGCAGCCAGAGGACGGGAAAATACGAGCAGTACTTC. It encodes CASSQRTGKYEQYF.

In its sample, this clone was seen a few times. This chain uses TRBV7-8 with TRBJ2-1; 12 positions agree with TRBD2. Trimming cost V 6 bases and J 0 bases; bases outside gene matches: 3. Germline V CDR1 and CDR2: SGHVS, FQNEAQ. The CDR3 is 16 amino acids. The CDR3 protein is CASRLTSGSSYNEQFF. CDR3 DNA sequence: TGTGCCAGCAGACTGACTAGCGGGAGCTCCTACAATGAGCAGTTCTTC.

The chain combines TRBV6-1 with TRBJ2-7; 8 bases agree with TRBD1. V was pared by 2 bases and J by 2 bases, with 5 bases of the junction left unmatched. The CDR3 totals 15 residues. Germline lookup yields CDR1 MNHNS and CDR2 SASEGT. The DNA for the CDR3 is TGTGCCAGCAGTGAAAGGACAGGGAATACCTACGAGCAGTACTTC. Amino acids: CASSERTGNTYEQYF.

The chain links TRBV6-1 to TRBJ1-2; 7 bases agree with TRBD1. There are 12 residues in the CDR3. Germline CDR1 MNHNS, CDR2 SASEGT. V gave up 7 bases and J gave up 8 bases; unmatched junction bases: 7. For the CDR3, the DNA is TGTGCCAGCACCCGACAGGGAGGAGGCTACACCTTC. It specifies CASTRQGGGYTF.

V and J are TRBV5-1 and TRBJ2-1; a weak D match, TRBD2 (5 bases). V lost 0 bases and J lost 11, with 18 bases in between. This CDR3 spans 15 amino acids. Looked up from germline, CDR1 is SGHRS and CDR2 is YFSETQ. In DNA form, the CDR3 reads TGCGCCAGCAGCTTGGAGGGAGACTCTTCGGGTCAGCAGTTCTTC. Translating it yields CASSLEGDSSGQQFF.

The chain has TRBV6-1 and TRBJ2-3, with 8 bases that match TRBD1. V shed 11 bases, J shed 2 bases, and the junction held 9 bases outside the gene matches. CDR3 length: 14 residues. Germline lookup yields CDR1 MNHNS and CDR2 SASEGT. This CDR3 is CASASGGPTDTQYF. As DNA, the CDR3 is TGTGCCTCCGCTTCAGGGGGCCCCACAGATACGCAGTATTTT.

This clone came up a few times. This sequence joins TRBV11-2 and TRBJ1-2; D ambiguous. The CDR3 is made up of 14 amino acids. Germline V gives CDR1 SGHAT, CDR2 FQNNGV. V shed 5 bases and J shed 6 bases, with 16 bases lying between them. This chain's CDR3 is CASSQDQEVNGYTF. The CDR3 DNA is TGTGCCAGCAGCCAAGATCAGGAAGTGAATGGCTACACCTTC.

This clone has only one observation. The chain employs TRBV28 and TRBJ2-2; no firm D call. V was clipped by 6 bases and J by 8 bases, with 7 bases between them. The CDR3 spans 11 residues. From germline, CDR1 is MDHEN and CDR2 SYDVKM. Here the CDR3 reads CASRSWGELFF. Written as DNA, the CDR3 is TGTGCCAGCAGAAGCTGGGGGGAGCTGTTTTTT.

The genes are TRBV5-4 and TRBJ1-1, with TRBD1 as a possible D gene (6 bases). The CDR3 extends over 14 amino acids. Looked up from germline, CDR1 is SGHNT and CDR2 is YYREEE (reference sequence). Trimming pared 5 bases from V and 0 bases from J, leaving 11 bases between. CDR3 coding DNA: TGTGCCAGCAGTACAGGGACTATGAACACTGAAGCTTTCTTT. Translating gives CASSTGTMNTEAFF. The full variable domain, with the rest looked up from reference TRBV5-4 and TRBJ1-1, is ETGVTQSPTHLIKTRGQQVTLRCSSQSGHNTVSWYQQALGQGPQFIFQYYREEENGRGNFPPRFSGLQFPNYSSELNVNALELDDSALYLCASSTGTMNTEAFFGQGTRLTVV.

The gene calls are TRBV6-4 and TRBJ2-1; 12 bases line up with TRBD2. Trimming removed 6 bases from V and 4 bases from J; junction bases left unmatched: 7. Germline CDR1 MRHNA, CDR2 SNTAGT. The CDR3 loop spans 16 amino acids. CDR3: CASSALAGGPYNEQFF. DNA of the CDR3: TGTGCCAGCAGCGCTCTAGCGGGGGGGCCTTACAATGAGCAGTTCTTC.

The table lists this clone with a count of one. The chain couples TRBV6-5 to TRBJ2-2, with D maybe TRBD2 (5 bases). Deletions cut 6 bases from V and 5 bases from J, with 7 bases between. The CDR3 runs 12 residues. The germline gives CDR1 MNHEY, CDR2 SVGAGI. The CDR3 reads CASRRGTGELFF. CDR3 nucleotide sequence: TGTGCCAGCAGACGGGGTACCGGGGAGCTGTTTTTT.

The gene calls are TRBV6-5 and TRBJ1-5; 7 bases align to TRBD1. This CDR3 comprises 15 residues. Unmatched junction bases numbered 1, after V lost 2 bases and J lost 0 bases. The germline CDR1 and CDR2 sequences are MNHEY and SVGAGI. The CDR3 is CASSYDRVSNQPQHF. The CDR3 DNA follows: TGTGCCAGCAGTTACGACAGGGTTAGCAATCAGCCCCAGCATTTT.

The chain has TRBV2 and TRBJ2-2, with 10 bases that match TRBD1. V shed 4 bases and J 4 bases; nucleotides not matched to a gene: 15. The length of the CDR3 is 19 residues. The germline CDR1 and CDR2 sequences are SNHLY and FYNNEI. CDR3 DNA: TGTGCCAGCAGTGGCCTCCAATACCCGGGACAGGGGCCCACCGGGGAGCTGTTTTTT. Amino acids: CASSGLQYPGQGPTGELFF. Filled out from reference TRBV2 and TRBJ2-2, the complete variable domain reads EPEVTQTPSHQVTQMGQEVILRCVPISNHLYFYWYRQILGQKVEFLVSFYNNEISEKSEIFDDQFSVERPDGSNFTLKIRSTKLEDSAMYFCASSGLQYPGQGPTGELFFGEGSRLTVL.

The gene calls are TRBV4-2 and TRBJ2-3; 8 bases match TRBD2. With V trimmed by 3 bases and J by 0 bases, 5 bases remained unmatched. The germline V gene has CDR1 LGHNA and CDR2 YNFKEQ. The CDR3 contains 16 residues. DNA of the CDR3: TGTGCCAGCAGCCATAATACTAGCGGTAGCACAGATACGCAGTATTTT. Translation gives CASSHNTSGSTDTQYF.

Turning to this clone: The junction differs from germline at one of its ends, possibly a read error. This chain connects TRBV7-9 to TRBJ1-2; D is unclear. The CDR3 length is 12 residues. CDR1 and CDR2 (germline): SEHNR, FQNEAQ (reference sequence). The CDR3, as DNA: TGTTCCAGCAGCTTAATAGACTATGGCTACACCTTC. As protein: CSSSLIDYGYTF. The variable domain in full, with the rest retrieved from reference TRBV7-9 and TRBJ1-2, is DTGVSQNPRHKITKRGQNVTFRCDPISEHNRLYWYRQTLGQGPEFLTYFQNEAQLEKSRLLSDRFSAERPKGSFSTLEIQRTEQGDSAMYLCSSSLIDYGYTFGSGTRLTVV.

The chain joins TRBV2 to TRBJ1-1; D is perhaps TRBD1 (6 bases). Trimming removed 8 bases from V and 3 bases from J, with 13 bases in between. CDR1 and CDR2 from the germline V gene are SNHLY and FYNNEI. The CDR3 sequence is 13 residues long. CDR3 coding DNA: TGTGCCAGCGGATTCTACAGGGACACTGAAGCTTTCTTT. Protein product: CASGFYRDTEAFF.

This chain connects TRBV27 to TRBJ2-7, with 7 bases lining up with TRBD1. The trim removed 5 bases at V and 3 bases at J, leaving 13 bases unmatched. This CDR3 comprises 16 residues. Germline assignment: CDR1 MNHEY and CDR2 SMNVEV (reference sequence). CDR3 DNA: TGTGCCAGCAGTACTCCGATGACAGGGTTGATCTACGAGCAGTACTTC. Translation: CASSTPMTGLIYEQYF.

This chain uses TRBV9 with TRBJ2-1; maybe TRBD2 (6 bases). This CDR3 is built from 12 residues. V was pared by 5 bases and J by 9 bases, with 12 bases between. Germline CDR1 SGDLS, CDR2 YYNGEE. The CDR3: CASRGLPSEQFF. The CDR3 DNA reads TGTGCCAGCAGGGGACTTCCGAGTGAGCAGTTCTTC.